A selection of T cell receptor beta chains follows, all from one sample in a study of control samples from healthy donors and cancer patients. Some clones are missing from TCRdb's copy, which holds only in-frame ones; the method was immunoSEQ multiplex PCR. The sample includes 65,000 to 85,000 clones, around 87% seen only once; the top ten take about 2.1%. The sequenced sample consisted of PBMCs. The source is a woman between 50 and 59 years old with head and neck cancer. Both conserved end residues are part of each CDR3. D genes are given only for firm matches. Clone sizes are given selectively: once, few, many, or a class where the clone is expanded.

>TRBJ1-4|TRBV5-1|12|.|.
TGCGCCAGCAGCTTGGTGGGTGAAAAACTGTTTTTT
CASSLVGEKLFF
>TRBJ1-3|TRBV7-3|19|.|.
TGTGCCAGCAGCACCCGGGTGGGTCGAGGGGCCCTCTCTGGAAACACCATATATTTT
CASSTRVGRGALSGNTIYF
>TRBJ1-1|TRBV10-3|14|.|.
TGTGCCACTAAGGGAGGGAGGGTCAACACTGAAGCTTTCTTT
CATKGGRVNTEAFF
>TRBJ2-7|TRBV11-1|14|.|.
TGTGCCAGCGGCGACAGTCCCCAATCCTACGAGCAGTACTTC
CASGDSPQSYEQYF
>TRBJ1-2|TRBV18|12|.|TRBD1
TGTGCCAGCTTGGGACAGAACTATGGCTACACCTTC
CASLGQNYGYTF
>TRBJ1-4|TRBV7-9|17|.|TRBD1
TGTGCCAGCAGCTTGCTCGGACAGGGAAGGGCTAATGAAAAACTGTTTTTT
CASSLLGQGRANEKLFF
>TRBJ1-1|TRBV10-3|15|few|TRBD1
TGTGCCATCAGTGAGTACGGACAGGGGGGCCCTGAAGCTTTCTTT
CAISEYGQGGPEAFF
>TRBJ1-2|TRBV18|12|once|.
TGTGCCAGCTCACCAGCTGGGGATGGCTACACCTTC
CASSPAGDGYTF
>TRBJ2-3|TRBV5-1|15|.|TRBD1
TGCGCCAGCAGCTTGGCCGGACAGGGAGTAAATACGCAGTATTTT
CASSLAGQGVNTQYF
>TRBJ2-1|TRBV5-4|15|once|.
TGTGCCAGCAGCTTGTCGTCGGGGGCGCATAATGAGCAGTTCTTC
CASSLSSGAHNEQFF
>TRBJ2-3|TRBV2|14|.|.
TGTGCCAGCGTTGTCGGCCAGGGCTCGGATACGCAGTATTTT
CASVVGQGSDTQYF
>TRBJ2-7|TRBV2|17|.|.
TGTGCCAGCAGTTCGACCCTACCGCGGGGGCCTTCCTACGAGCAGTACTTC
CASSSTLPRGPSYEQYF
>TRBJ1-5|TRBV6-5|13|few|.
TGTGCCAGCAGTACAGGTGCCCATCAGCCCCAGCATTTT
CASSTGAHQPQHF
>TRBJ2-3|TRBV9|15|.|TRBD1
TGTGCCAGCAGCGCCTGGACAGGGAGCACAGATACGCAGTATTTT
CASSAWTGSTDTQYF
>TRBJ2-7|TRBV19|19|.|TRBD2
TGTGCCACCACCCCGGAGGGGCCCCCACCCGAGCGGGGGGTGTACGAGCAGTACTTC
CATTPEGPPPERGVYEQYF
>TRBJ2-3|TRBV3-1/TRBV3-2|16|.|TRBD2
TGTGCCAGCAGCCAAGTGGGCGGGGGGGGATCTGATACGCAGTATTTT
CASSQVGGGGSDTQYF
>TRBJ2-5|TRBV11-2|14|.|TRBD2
TGTGCCAGCAGCTTGGGACTAGCACGGGAGACCCAGTACTTC
CASSLGLARETQYF
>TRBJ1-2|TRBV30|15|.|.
TGTGCCTGGAGTGTACTCCCCGGGACGAACTATGGCTACACCTTC
CAWSVLPGTNYGYTF
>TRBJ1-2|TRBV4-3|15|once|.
TGCGCCAGCAGCCAAGATTGGGGGGGGATTGGCGGCTACACCTTC
CASSQDWGGIGGYTF
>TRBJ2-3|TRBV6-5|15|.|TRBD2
TGTGCCAGTAGGGGGATGCGGGGGGGCACAGATACGCAGTATTTT
CASRGMRGGTDTQYF
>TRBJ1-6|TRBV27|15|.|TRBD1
TGTGCCAGCAGTTTACAGACAGGGATCAATTCACCCCTCCACTTT
CASSLQTGINSPLHF
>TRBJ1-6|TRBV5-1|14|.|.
TGCGCCAGCAGCCCCCGGGACGGGAATTCACCCCTCCACTTT
CASSPRDGNSPLHF
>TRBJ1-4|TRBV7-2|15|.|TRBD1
TGTGCCAGCAGCCCAGGGGGGGGACAGGGTATAGAACTGTTTTTT
CASSPGGGQGIELFF
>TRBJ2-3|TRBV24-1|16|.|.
TGTGCCACCAGTGACTCCGGAGGAGATCAATCGGATACGCAGTATTTT
CATSDSGGDQSDTQYF
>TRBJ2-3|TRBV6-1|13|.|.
TGTGCCAGCAGTGAAGGGTACACAGATACGCAGTATTTT
CASSEGYTDTQYF
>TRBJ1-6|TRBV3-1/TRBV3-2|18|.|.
TGTGCCAGCAGCCAGGTTACCCAGAGGAGCTCCTATAATTCACCCCTCCACTTT
CASSQVTQRSSYNSPLHF
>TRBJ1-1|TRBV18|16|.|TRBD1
TGTGCCAGCTCAGCGACAGGGAGGGTCGGGAACACTGAAGCTTTCTTT
CASSATGRVGNTEAFF
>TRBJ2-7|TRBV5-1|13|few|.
TGCGCCAGCAGCTTGGACCCTCACACCGAGCAGTACTTC
CASSLDPHTEQYF
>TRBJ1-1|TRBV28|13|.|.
TGTGCCAGCAGTCCCCCCGGTTTAGGCGAAGCTTTCTTT
CASSPPGLGEAFF
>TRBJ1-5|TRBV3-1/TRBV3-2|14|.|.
TGTGCCAGCAGCCCCCTGGGGGGTGGTCAGCCCCAGCATTTT
CASSPLGGGQPQHF
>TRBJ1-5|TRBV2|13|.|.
TGTGCCAGCAGTGATGGGGGCCGCCAGCCCCAGCATTTT
CASSDGGRQPQHF
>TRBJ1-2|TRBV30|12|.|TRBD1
TGTGCCTGGAGTGTGACAGGGGGTGGCTACACCTTC
CAWSVTGGGYTF
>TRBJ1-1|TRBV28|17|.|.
TGTGCCAGCAGCCTGACAGAGTCCCAATCCCCGAACACTGAAGCTTTCTTT
CASSLTESQSPNTEAFF
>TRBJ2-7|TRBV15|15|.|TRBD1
TGTGCCACCAGCAGGGTGGGACAGGTAACCTACGAGCAGTACTTC
CATSRVGQVTYEQYF
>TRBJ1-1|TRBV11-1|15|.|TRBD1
TGTGCCAGCAGCCTCAGACAGGGCCTAGGGACTGAAGCTTTCTTT
CASSLRQGLGTEAFF
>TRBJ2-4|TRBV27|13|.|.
TGTGCCAGCAAAGACTACGGGGAAAACATTCAGTACTTC
CASKDYGENIQYF
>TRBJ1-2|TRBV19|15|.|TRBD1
TGTGCCAGTAGTACCACAGGGGGCGCGGGCTATGGCTACACCTTC
CASSTTGGAGYGYTF